Described below is a single TCR beta chain sequence and its context. What it binds is not known. V shed 8 bases and J 4 bases; nucleotides not matched to a gene: 5. Germline loops: CDR1 MGHRA, CDR2 YSYEKL. The CDR3 is made up of 13 amino acids. The sample is drawn from a study of shared clonotypes between healthy human individuals. The overall study: CD4 naive and memory got three plates each, CD8 naive two, CD8 memory one.

The input for sorted-subset replicate PCRs was 150 to 200 ng DNA, 25,000 to 35,000 T cell genomes. Clones were read by immunoSEQ multiplex PCR, and TCRdb kept only the in-frame ones, dropping some. The data show around 2.1 million clones, with around 93% seen just once and 1.5% to 2% held by the top ten. Study-level findings and limits: Sorted-subset samples were not fully sequenced, rarefaction indicated. Clonotypes which were not shared had lower generation probabilities than clonotypes that all four donors shared.

Selected positively for CCR7 and CD45RO-negative, naive CD8 cells excluded terminally differentiated effector memory CD45RA+ cells. V gene TRBV4-1 combines with J gene TRBJ1-1, with 9 bases fitting TRBD1. Sequencing was performed on naive CD8+ T cells from PBMCs. The TCR was taken from a young man in good health. Some clones in this sample may be carry-over from other donors' samples. The CDR3 DNA follows: TGCGCCAGCGGGGAGGACAGGGGCACTGAAGCTTTCTTT. Its translation is CASGEDRGTEAFF.